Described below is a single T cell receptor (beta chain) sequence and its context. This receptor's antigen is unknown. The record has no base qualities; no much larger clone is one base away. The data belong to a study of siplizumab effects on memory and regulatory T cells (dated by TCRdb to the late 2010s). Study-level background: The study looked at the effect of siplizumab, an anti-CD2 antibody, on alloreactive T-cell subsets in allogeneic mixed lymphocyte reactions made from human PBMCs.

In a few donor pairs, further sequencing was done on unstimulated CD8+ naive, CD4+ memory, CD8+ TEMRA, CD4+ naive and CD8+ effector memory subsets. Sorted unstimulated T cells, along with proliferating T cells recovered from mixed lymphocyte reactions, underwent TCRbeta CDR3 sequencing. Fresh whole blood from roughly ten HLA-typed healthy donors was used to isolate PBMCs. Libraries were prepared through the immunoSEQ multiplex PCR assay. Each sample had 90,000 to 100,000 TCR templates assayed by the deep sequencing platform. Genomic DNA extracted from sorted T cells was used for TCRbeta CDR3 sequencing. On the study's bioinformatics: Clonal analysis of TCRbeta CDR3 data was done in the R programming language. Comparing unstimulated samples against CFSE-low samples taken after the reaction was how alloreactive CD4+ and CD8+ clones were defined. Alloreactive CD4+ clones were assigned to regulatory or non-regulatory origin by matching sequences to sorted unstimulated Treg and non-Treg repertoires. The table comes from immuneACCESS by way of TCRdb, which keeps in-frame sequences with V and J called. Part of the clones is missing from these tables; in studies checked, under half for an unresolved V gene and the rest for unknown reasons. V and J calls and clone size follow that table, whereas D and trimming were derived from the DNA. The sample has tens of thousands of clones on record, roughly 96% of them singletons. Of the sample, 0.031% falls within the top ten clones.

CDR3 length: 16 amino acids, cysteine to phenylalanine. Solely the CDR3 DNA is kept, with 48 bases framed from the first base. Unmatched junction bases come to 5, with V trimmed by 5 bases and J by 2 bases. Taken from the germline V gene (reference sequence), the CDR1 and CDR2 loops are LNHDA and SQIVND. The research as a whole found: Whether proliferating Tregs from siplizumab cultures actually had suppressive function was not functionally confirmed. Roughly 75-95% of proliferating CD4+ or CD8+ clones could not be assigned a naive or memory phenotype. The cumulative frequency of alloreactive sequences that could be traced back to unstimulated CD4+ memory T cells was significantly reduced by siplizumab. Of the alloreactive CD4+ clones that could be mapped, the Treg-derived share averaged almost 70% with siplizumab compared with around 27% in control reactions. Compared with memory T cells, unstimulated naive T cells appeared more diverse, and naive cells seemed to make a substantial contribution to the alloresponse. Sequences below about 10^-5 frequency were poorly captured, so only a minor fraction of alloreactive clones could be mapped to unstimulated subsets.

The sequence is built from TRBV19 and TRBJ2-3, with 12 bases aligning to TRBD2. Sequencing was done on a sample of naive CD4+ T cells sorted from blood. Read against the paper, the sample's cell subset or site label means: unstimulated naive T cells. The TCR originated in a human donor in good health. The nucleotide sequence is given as TGTGCCAGTAGTGCCCTAGCGGGGGGGTCCACAGATACGCAGTATTTT. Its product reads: CASSALAGGSTDTQYF.